The rows below give T cell receptor beta chains drawn from one sample of a study of cytomegalovirus exposure and HLA in healthy donors. Sequencing used immunoSEQ multiplex PCR; TCRdb keeps in-frame clones, though not all of them. The sample holds roughly 50,000 clones. Sequences were obtained from PBMCs. These receptors were obtained from a woman aged 40-49 years in good health and CMV-seronegative. The CDR3 runs from the conserved cysteine through the conserved F or W. Each record gives: D gene, J gene, V gene, CDR3 protein. D genes are given only for firm matches.

d_gene: NA
j_gene: TRBJ2-7
v_gene: TRBV6-6
CDR3aa: CASSPQGNEQYF

d_gene: NA
j_gene: TRBJ1-1
v_gene: TRBV7-9
CDR3aa: CASSLSRQGEAFF

d_gene: TRBD2
j_gene: TRBJ2-1
v_gene: TRBV4-3
CDR3aa: CASSQDLSGMYNEQFF

d_gene: NA
j_gene: TRBJ1-1
v_gene: TRBV30
CDR3aa: CAGKQALGTEAFF

d_gene: TRBD1
j_gene: TRBJ1-1
v_gene: TRBV5-1
CDR3aa: CASSFLGQGGTEAFF

d_gene: NA
j_gene: TRBJ1-6
v_gene: TRBV6-5
CDR3aa: CASYSAAVNSPLHF

d_gene: NA
j_gene: TRBJ1-3
v_gene: TRBV19
CDR3aa: CASSLRTGDTIYF

d_gene: NA
j_gene: TRBJ1-1
v_gene: TRBV5-1
CDR3aa: CASTLEGVGEAFF

d_gene: NA
j_gene: TRBJ2-6
v_gene: TRBV14
CDR3aa: CASSQGLGANVLTF

d_gene: TRBD2
j_gene: TRBJ2-7
v_gene: TRBV7-2
CDR3aa: CASRYRTSGRGEQYF

d_gene: TRBD1
j_gene: TRBJ2-1
v_gene: TRBV7-7
CDR3aa: CASSLRAGGPDNEQFF

d_gene: NA
j_gene: TRBJ1-1
v_gene: TRBV5-1
CDR3aa: CASSLVGGRTEAFF

d_gene: NA
j_gene: TRBJ1-1
v_gene: TRBV18
CDR3aa: CASSPSGGPVVAFF

d_gene: TRBD1
j_gene: TRBJ1-1
v_gene: TRBV28
CDR3aa: CASSILTGSTEAFF

d_gene: TRBD2
j_gene: TRBJ2-2
v_gene: TRBV5-1
CDR3aa: CASSLASGSKGGELFF

d_gene: TRBD2
j_gene: TRBJ2-7
v_gene: TRBV27
CDR3aa: CASSPGASLAGVGEQYF

d_gene: NA
j_gene: TRBJ2-5
v_gene: TRBV5-1
CDR3aa: CASSLGSTGDGETQYF

d_gene: TRBD1
j_gene: TRBJ1-2
v_gene: TRBV9
CDR3aa: CASSVELGQYGYTF

d_gene: TRBD1
j_gene: NA
v_gene: TRBV6-5
CDR3aa: CASSYRGQSYEQYF

d_gene: NA
j_gene: TRBJ1-1
v_gene: TRBV28
CDR3aa: CASSGGGRMNTEAFF

d_gene: TRBD1
j_gene: TRBJ1-2
v_gene: TRBV18
CDR3aa: CASSRSGTGGLVNYGYTF

d_gene: NA
j_gene: TRBJ2-3
v_gene: TRBV29-1
CDR3aa: CSVEEGRGTDTQYF

d_gene: NA
j_gene: TRBJ1-6
v_gene: TRBV19
CDR3aa: CASSSRTANSPLHF

d_gene: NA
j_gene: TRBJ2-7
v_gene: TRBV6-1
CDR3aa: CASSHEEGNYEQYF

d_gene: NA
j_gene: TRBJ1-2
v_gene: TRBV6-5
CDR3aa: CASSYGQEGNGYTF

d_gene: TRBD2
j_gene: TRBJ2-3
v_gene: TRBV18
CDR3aa: CASSPPGLGSDTQYF

d_gene: NA
j_gene: TRBJ1-3
v_gene: TRBV18
CDR3aa: CASSLRQATGNTIYF

d_gene: TRBD2
j_gene: TRBJ2-1
v_gene: TRBV4-2
CDR3aa: CASSPGTSGSGTDNEQFF